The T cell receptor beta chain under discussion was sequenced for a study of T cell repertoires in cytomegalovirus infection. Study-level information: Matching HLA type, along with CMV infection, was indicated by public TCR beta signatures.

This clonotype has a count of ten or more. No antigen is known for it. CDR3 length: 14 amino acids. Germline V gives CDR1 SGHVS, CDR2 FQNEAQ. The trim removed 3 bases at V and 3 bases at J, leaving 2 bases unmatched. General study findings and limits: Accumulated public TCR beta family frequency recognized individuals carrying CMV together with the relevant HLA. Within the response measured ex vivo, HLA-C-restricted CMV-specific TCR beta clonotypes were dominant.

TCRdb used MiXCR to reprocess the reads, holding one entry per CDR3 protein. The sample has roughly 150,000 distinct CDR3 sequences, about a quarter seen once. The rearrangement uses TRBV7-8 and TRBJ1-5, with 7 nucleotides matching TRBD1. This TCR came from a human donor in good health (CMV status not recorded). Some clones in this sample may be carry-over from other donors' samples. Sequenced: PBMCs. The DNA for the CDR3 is TGTGCCAGCAGCTTCGGGACAGTCAATCAGCCCCAGCATTTT. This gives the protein CASSFGTVNQPQHF.